This T cell receptor (beta chain) was found in a study of cytomegalovirus exposure and HLA in healthy donors. Across the whole study: As an earlier analysis found, roughly 170 million T cells yielded about 120 million unique TCR beta sequences.

In the PCR, 60 Vbeta and 13 Jbeta primers were used. The table came from immunoSEQ multiplex PCR; TCRdb's copy has only in-frame clones and leaves some out. The sample records some 89,000 clones, approximately 80% being singletons. This clone was seen just once. What it binds is unknown. Study outcomes and limitations: TCR beta V- and J-gene trimming, according to a later analysis, was linked to a missense DCLRE1C variant. Per published reports, the classifier diagnosed cytomegalovirus status with high specificity and sensitivity.

Germline CDR1 SGHRS, CDR2 YFSETQ. CDR3 size: 13 residues. The germline V and J ends were trimmed by 6 bases and 0 bases, with 10 bases remaining between them. Material for sequencing was PBMCs. The V gene is TRBV5-1, the J gene TRBJ2-7, with TRBD1 as a possible D gene (6 bases). This sequence was found in a woman aged 25 to 45 in good health and CMV-seronegative. CDR3 amino acids: CASNWDISYEQYF. The CDR3 region has the DNA TGCGCCAGCAACTGGGACATCTCCTACGAGCAGTACTTC.